These T cell receptor beta chains were read from a single sample in a study of OX40 agonist ivuxolimab in advanced cancers. Here immunoSEQ multiplex PCR was the method, and the copy in TCRdb shows in-frame clones only, minus some. The sample holds over 50,000 clones; around 92% are singletons and the top ten take approximately 20%. Here the sequenced sample was CD4+ or CD8+ T cells sorted from blood, taken in a trial of the OX40 agonist ivuxolimab. The receptor source for this set is an adult with an advanced solid tumor such as melanoma, head and neck, liver or kidney cancer. The CDR3 runs from the conserved cysteine through the conserved F or W. Fields, in order: clone size, D gene, V gene, J gene, CDR3 DNA, CDR3 protein. The D gene is left open where the match is weak. Size is stated for part of the rows, as once, few or many counts, or as a class when the clone is expanded.

clone_size: NA
d_call: TRBD1
v_call: TRBV5-1
j_call: TRBJ2-1
cdr3_nt: TGCGCCAGCTTTTCGGACAGGGGAGAAAATGAGCAGTTCTTC
cdr3_aa: CASFSDRGENEQFF

clone_size: NA
d_call: NA
v_call: TRBV28
j_call: TRBJ1-3
cdr3_nt: TGTGCCAGCAGCCTAGACAGCAACTCTGGAAACACCATATATTTT
cdr3_aa: CASSLDSNSGNTIYF

clone_size: NA
d_call: NA
v_call: TRBV20-1
j_call: TRBJ2-3
cdr3_nt: TGCAGTGCGACAGGTGCAGATACGCAGTATTTT
cdr3_aa: CSATGADTQYF

clone_size: NA
d_call: NA
v_call: TRBV4-3
j_call: TRBJ2-3
cdr3_nt: TGCGCCAGCAGCCAAGAGGGCCCAGATACGCAGTATTTT
cdr3_aa: CASSQEGPDTQYF

clone_size: NA
d_call: NA
v_call: TRBV15
j_call: TRBJ2-1
cdr3_nt: TGTGCCACCAGCAGTGACTTCAACAATGAGCAGTTCTTC
cdr3_aa: CATSSDFNNEQFF

clone_size: once
d_call: NA
v_call: TRBV9
j_call: TRBJ1-1
cdr3_nt: TGTGCCAGCAGCGTAGATCTGGGGAGCGCTGAAGCTTTCTTT
cdr3_aa: CASSVDLGSAEAFF

clone_size: NA
d_call: NA
v_call: TRBV7-8
j_call: TRBJ1-5
cdr3_nt: TGTGCCAGCACCCCGGGAGGAAATCAGCCCCAGCATTTT
cdr3_aa: CASTPGGNQPQHF

clone_size: NA
d_call: NA
v_call: TRBV4-2
j_call: TRBJ1-1
cdr3_nt: TGTGCCAGCAGCCAAGGCCAGGAGGGAGCTTTCTTT
cdr3_aa: CASSQGQEGAFF

clone_size: once
d_call: TRBD2
v_call: TRBV6-1
j_call: TRBJ2-1
cdr3_nt: TGTGCCAGCACTAGACTAGCGGGGGGGGCCAATGAGCAGTTCTTC
cdr3_aa: CASTRLAGGANEQFF

clone_size: NA
d_call: NA
v_call: TRBV4-2
j_call: TRBJ2-3
cdr3_nt: TGTGCCAGCAGCCAGCCCGAGGCCTATGGGACGCAGTATTTT
cdr3_aa: CASSQPEAYGTQYF

clone_size: NA
d_call: TRBD1
v_call: TRBV6-5
j_call: TRBJ1-3
cdr3_nt: TGTGCCAGCAGAACGGACAGGCTCTCCGGAAACACCATATATTTT
cdr3_aa: CASRTDRLSGNTIYF

clone_size: NA
d_call: NA
v_call: TRBV7-9
j_call: TRBJ2-3
cdr3_nt: TGTGCCAGCAGCGAGATTAGCACAGATACGCAGTATTTT
cdr3_aa: CASSEISTDTQYF

clone_size: NA
d_call: TRBD1
v_call: TRBV2
j_call: TRBJ1-2
cdr3_nt: TGTGCCAGCACCCTCGCTCAGGGGGCGCGGGGCTACACCTTC
cdr3_aa: CASTLAQGARGYTF

clone_size: NA
d_call: NA
v_call: TRBV5-5
j_call: TRBJ2-1
cdr3_nt: TGTGCCAGCAGCTTTTCACCTACAACTCTCTCCTACAATGAGCAGTTCTTC
cdr3_aa: CASSFSPTTLSYNEQFF